The 30 T cell receptor beta chains below all came from one sample that was sequenced in a study of regulatory and conventional T cells in RAG deficiency. The sorted conventional CD4+ T cells were CD25-low and CD127-high, with genomic DNA sequenced. Clones were sequenced by immunoSEQ multiplex PCR, and TCRdb holds only the in-frame ones, with some missing. The sample has fewer than 40,000 clones; about 70% are singletons. This sample also appeared in a second study, on regulatory T cells. According to that study: Primers: 52 TRBV forward and 13 TRBJ reverse.

Sequencing input: CD4+ effector T cells sorted from blood. The source is a human donor in good health.

This clone was counted once. This sequence joins TRBV28 and TRBJ1-2; D not resolved. This CDR3 contains 16 residues. The germline V and J ends were trimmed by 2 bases and 3 bases, with 16 bases remaining between them. Germline-derived CDR1 and CDR2 are MDHEN and SYDVKM. CDR3 protein: CASSLEGWAEDYGYTF. CDR3 coding DNA: TGTGCCAGCAGTTTAGAAGGGTGGGCGGAGGACTATGGCTACACCTTC.

This clone has just one count. The chain uses TRBV2 and TRBJ1-3; D perhaps matches TRBD1 (5 bases). The germline V gene has CDR1 SNHLY and CDR2 FYNNEI. This CDR3 has 15 amino acids. V was pared by 3 bases and J by 7 bases, with 16 bases between. The CDR3 coding sequence is TGTGCCAGCAGTGAGGGGCGGAGCGTCGGGAACACCATATATTTT. This sequence encodes CASSEGRSVGNTIYF.

The V and J genes are TRBV21-1 and TRBJ1-1; the table calls TRBD1, which could not be checked here. TRBV21-1 is a recognized pseudogene. This CDR3 comprises 15 residues. The CDR3: CASRYRQGLDTEAFF. CDR3 nucleotide sequence: TGTGCCAGCAGATACCGACAGGGGCTCGACACTGAAGCTTTCTTT.

The rearrangement joins TRBV5-1 to TRBJ1-6; D possibly corresponds to TRBD1 (6 bases). The V and J ends lost 4 bases and 1 base respectively, with 21 bases between them. Germline CDR1 SGHRS, CDR2 YFSETQ. The CDR3 spans 19 residues. CDR3 sequence reads: CASSLSLTGSGSYNSPLHF. In nucleotides, the CDR3 is TGCGCCAGCAGCCTCTCTCTAACAGGGTCGGGATCCTATAATTCACCCCTCCACTTT.

V usage is TRBV15 and J usage is TRBJ2-3; 7 nucleotides match TRBD2. CDR1 is LNHNV, CDR2 YYDKDF, per germline (reference sequence). V was clipped by 5 bases and J by 0 bases; unmatched bases: 8. CDR3 length: 16 amino acids. Here the CDR3 reads CATSLGDYHSTDTQYF. CDR3 DNA: TGTGCCACCAGCCTTGGGGACTACCACAGCACAGATACGCAGTATTTT.

This clone has only a few counts. The V call is TRBV10-3, the J call TRBJ1-5; no definite D call. V lost 4 bases and J 0 bases, leaving 10 bases between the germline ends. CDR3 length: 15 residues. Germline CDR1 ENHRY, CDR2 SYGVKD. The CDR3 reads CAISVNGVSNQPQHF. CDR3 bases: TGTGCCATCAGTGTAAATGGGGTTAGCAATCAGCCCCAGCATTTT.

V is TRBV7-8 and J is TRBJ1-3, with 7 bases fitting TRBD1. Losses at the gene ends were 5 bases for V and 0 bases for J; bases not matched to a gene: 4. The CDR3 totals 15 residues. Germline CDR1 SGHVS, CDR2 FQNEAQ. In DNA form, the CDR3 reads TGTGCCAGCAGCAGAGACAGGGTCTCTGGAAACACCATATATTTT. Protein product: CASSRDRVSGNTIYF. The variable domain in full, with the rest retrieved from reference TRBV7-8 and TRBJ1-3, is GAGVSQSPRYKVAKRGQDVALRCDPISGHVSLFWYQQALGQGPEFLTYFQNEAQLDKSGLPSDRFFAERPEGSVSTLKIQRTQQEDSAVYLCASSRDRVSGNTIYFGEGSWLTVV.

This clone was found once. The chain joins TRBV19 to TRBJ2-7; D gene unclear. Germline V gene data show CDR1 as LNHDA and CDR2 as SQIVND (reference sequence). V lost 5 bases and J 0 bases, leaving 11 bases between the germline ends. The CDR3 has 14 amino acids. CDR3 DNA sequence: TGTGCCAGTAGTGGGTCCACCAGCTCCTACGAGCAGTACTTC. Amino acid sequence: CASSGSTSSYEQYF.

This clone was seen only once. The rearrangement joins TRBV6-1 to TRBJ1-4, with 8 bases matching TRBD1. The CDR3 spans 13 residues. The V segment lost 7 bases and the J segment 8 bases; nucleotides outside the gene matches: 6. Germline CDR1 reads MNHNS; CDR2 reads SASEGT. The CDR3 is CASNGQGREKLFF. The CDR3, as DNA: TGTGCCAGCAATGGACAGGGTCGAGAAAAACTGTTTTTT.

This clone was detected only once. This chain links TRBV10-1 with TRBJ2-7, with a weak D call TRBD1 (5 bases). Trimming stripped 6 bases from V and 1 base from J, with 19 bases between. CDR3 length: 16 residues. The V gene's germline CDR1 is WNHNN and CDR2 SYGVQD (reference sequence). This chain's CDR3 is CASSRIRHRTSYEQYF. The CDR3 DNA sequence: TGCGCCAGCAGCCGAATCCGACACCGGACATCCTACGAGCAGTACTTC.

This clone occurred a few times. The J gene is TRBJ1-1, the V gene TRBV5-1; D is ambiguous. Trimming cost V 1 base and J 0 bases, with 7 bases left between them. The CDR3 runs 14 residues. Germline V lookup: CDR1 SGHRS, CDR2 YFSETQ. The CDR3 nucleotides read TGCGCCAGCAGCTTGCAACGGATGAACACTGAAGCTTTCTTT. This codes for CASSLQRMNTEAFF.

This rearrangement joins TRBV5-1 to TRBJ1-4; D is uncertain. The CDR3 sequence is 14 residues long. V was shortened by 0 bases and J by 4 bases, with 7 bases between the two germline ends. CDR1 is SGHRS, CDR2 YFSETQ, per germline. The chain's CDR3 is CASSLGAFNEKLFF. The CDR3 DNA sequence: TGCGCCAGCAGCTTGGGGGCATTTAATGAAAAACTGTTTTTT.

This chain uses TRBV11-2 with TRBJ1-1; TRBD1 might be the D (5 bases). Trimming cost V 3 bases and J 4 bases, with 12 bases left between them. The CDR3 is 14 residues long. Germline values: CDR1 SGHAT, CDR2 FQNNGV. The CDR3 region is CASSLGGAVTEAFF. CDR3 nucleotides: TGTGCCAGCAGCTTGGGTGGGGCGGTCACTGAAGCTTTCTTT.

The chain uses TRBV28 and TRBJ1-6; D remains unclear. The CDR3 has 14 residues. V was shortened by 3 bases and J by 7 bases, with 10 bases between the two germline ends. Germline V lookup: CDR1 MDHEN, CDR2 SYDVKM. CDR3 bases: TGTGCCAGCAGTTTGGACCAGGTGAATTCACCCCTCCACTTT. Amino acids: CASSLDQVNSPLHF. Full variable domain (remainder filled in from reference TRBV28 and TRBJ1-6): DVKVTQSSRYLVKRTGEKVFLECVQDMDHENMFWYRQDPGLGLRLIYFSYDVKMKEKGDIPEGYSVSREKKERFSLILESASTNQTSMYLCASSLDQVNSPLHFGNGTRLTVT.

The chain employs TRBV9 and TRBJ1-1; D gene unclear. Germline CDR1 and CDR2: SGDLS and YYNGEE. Trimming took off 0 bases at V and 5 bases at J, with 17 bases between the two ends. The CDR3 extends over 16 amino acids. The CDR3 region is CASSVGSRAGGTEAFF. CDR3 coding DNA: TGTGCCAGCAGCGTAGGGAGTAGGGCAGGAGGGACTGAAGCTTTCTTT.

The chain is built from TRBV7-2 and TRBJ1-5; D gene ambiguous. The length of the CDR3 is 13 residues. Germline V gene data show CDR1 as SGHTA and CDR2 as FQGNSA. The V end lost 3 bases, the J end lost 4 bases, and 7 bases lay between the germline ends. The CDR3 protein is CASSLGKNQPQHF. DNA for the CDR3: TGTGCCAGCAGCTTGGGGAAGAATCAGCCCCAGCATTTT.

The chain carries TRBV27 and TRBJ1-1; D might be TRBD1 (5 bases). The CDR3 consists of 13 residues. Trimming took 2 bases from V and 2 from J, leaving 6 bases between them. Per germline, CDR1 MNHEY and CDR2 SMNVEV (reference sequence). The CDR3 here is CASSLDSNTEAFF. The CDR3 DNA follows: TGTGCCAGCAGTTTAGACAGTAACACTGAAGCTTTCTTT.

The CDR3 bases are TGTGCCAGCAATTCAAATGGGGGCTCTCCCCTCGGCTATGGCTACACCTTC. Translated, it gives CASNSNGGSPLGYGYTF. The V call is TRBV28, the J call TRBJ1-2, with D possibly matching TRBD1 (6 bases). Trimming took 7 bases from V and 4 from J, leaving 25 bases between them. This CDR3 has 17 residues. The germline V gene has CDR1 MDHEN and CDR2 SYDVKM.

J is TRBJ2-5 and V is TRBV15; D remains ambiguous. V shed 0 bases and J shed 2 bases, with 10 bases lying between them. The CDR3 is 15 residues long. CDR1 is LNHNV and CDR2 is YYDKDF in the germline V gene (reference sequence). The CDR3 reads CATSRDPTSQETQYF. The CDR3 coding sequence is TGTGCCACCAGCAGAGATCCTACCTCACAAGAGACCCAGTACTTC.

V and J are TRBV21-1 and TRBJ2-7; the listed D gene, TRBD2, was not tested against the DNA. TRBV21-1 is labeled a pseudogene. CDR3 length: 16 residues. The chain's CDR3 is CASSQEASGGCYEQYF. CDR3 sequence (DNA): TGTGCCAGCAGCCAAGAGGCTAGCGGGGGGTGCTACGAGCAGTACTTC.

The V call is TRBV2, the J call TRBJ2-7; D is tentatively TRBD1 or TRBD2 (6 bases each). The V gene's germline CDR1 is SNHLY and CDR2 FYNNEI. V lost 6 bases and J lost 6, with 15 bases in between. The CDR3 is 13 amino acids. The CDR3 DNA sequence: TGTGCCAGCAGGCTGCAGGGGCGGGGCGAGCAGTACTTC. This encodes CASRLQGRGEQYF.

This chain connects TRBV18 to TRBJ1-6, with a possible D match to TRBD1 (5 bases). The CDR3 extends over 17 amino acids. Germline-derived CDR1 and CDR2 are KGHSH and LQKENI. Trimming pared 6 bases from V and 6 bases from J, leaving 21 bases between. In DNA form, the CDR3 reads TGTGCCAGCTCCCCTCCCTCAGGTGGCGGGGGTAATTCACCCCTCCACTTT. Amino acids: CASSPPSGGGGNSPLHF.

The rearrangement joins TRBV29-1 to TRBJ2-2, with D perhaps matching TRBD2 (5 bases). The V end lost 3 bases, the J end lost 5 bases, and 10 bases lay between the germline ends. The CDR3 length is 13 residues. The germline gives CDR1 SQVTM, CDR2 ANQGSEA. DNA of the CDR3: TGCAGCGTTGAGGTCGGGGTAACCGGGGAGCTGTTTTTT. It encodes CSVEVGVTGELFF.

This chain links TRBV2 with TRBJ1-2, with 7 bases identical to TRBD1. This CDR3 contains 16 residues. Trimming cost V 1 base and J 4 bases; bases outside gene matches: 9. CDR1 and CDR2 from the germline V gene are SNHLY and FYNNEI. The chain's CDR3 is CASSEGITGVTYGYTF. As DNA, the CDR3 is TGTGCCAGCAGTGAAGGTATAACAGGGGTTACCTATGGCTACACCTTC.

This clone was recorded a few times. The chain links TRBV19 to TRBJ1-1, with 7 bases that match TRBD1. Germline V gene data show CDR1 as LNHDA and CDR2 as SQIVND (reference sequence). The CDR3 runs to 14 residues. V shed 6 bases, J shed 7 bases, and the junction held 11 bases outside the gene matches. CDR3 sequence reads: CASRRNRGTIEAFF. The CDR3 nucleotides read TGTGCCAGTAGGAGAAACAGGGGAACCATTGAAGCTTTCTTT.

The rearrangement joins TRBV10-2 to TRBJ1-1; D not resolved. The CDR3 sequence is 13 residues long. Germline V CDR1 and CDR2: WSHSY, SAAADI. V was cut by 5 bases and J by 3 bases, with 10 bases left in between. In nucleotides, the CDR3 is TGCGCCAGCAGTCAGGAATCGGACACTGAAGCTTTCTTT. Encoded protein: CASSQESDTEAFF.

Only one count was recorded for this clone. The junction differs from germline at one of its ends, possibly a read error. This chain uses TRBV7-6 with TRBJ1-1; D gene unclear. This CDR3 contains 12 residues. The germline V gene has CDR1 SGHVS and CDR2 FNYEAQ. CDR3: CASSFIAGNPDF. In nucleotides, the CDR3 is TGTGCCAGCAGCTTTATCGCGGGGAATCCTGATTTT.

The chain has TRBV30 and TRBJ1-6, with 7 bases aligning to TRBD1. Germline trimming cut 4 bases from V and 8 bases from J; bases unmatched to any gene: 14. Germline CDR1 and CDR2: GTSNPN and SVGIG (reference sequence). The CDR3 runs 16 residues. The CDR3 DNA follows: TGTGCCTGGACCTCCGGTGCAGGGGGAATTTATTCACCCCTCCACTTT. It encodes CAWTSGAGGIYSPLHF.

The chain's CDR3 is CASSEGSYEQETQYF. CDR3 nucleotide sequence: TGCGCCAGCAGCGAGGGGTCTTACGAACAAGAGACCCAGTACTTC. The rearrangement joins TRBV5-1 to TRBJ2-5, with D perhaps TRBD1 or TRBD2 (5 bases each). Trimming took off 4 bases at V and 2 bases at J, with 15 bases between the two ends. Germline V gives CDR1 SGHRS, CDR2 YFSETQ. CDR3 length: 15 residues.

This clone was found once. This chain links TRBV6-1 with TRBJ2-2; 7 bases are shared with TRBD1. The ends lost 5 bases at V and 6 bases at J; junction bases unmatched: 6. Germline values: CDR1 MNHNS, CDR2 SASEGT. CDR3 length: 14 residues. CDR3 sequence reads: CASSRSGGPGELFF. CDR3 coding DNA: TGTGCCAGCAGTCGATCAGGGGGACCCGGGGAGCTGTTTTTT.